This T cell receptor (beta chain) is drawn from a study of blood T cell repertoires in COVID-19. Looking at the study overall: The samples span acute and convalescent COVID-19 from the United States, Italy and Spain. Sample material is recorded as cDNA or gDNA derived from T cells, B-cell-depleted T cells, or PBMCs.

Original data processing: Using reference gene primer amplification, nucleated cell counts were estimated. Sequenced by immunoSEQ multiplex PCR; TCRdb stores in-frame clones only, minus some. For V, J and clone size, that table is used; D and trimming come from the DNA. The sample has roughly 350,000 clones, around 90% seen once; the top ten hold around 3.3%. V lost 2 bases and J lost 4; bases outside the gene matches: 4. This CDR3 is 16 amino acids long. Germline values: CDR1 LGHDT, CDR2 YNNKEL (reference sequence). Sequences were obtained from peripheral blood. The rearrangement links TRBV3-1 (or the pseudogene TRBV3-2) to TRBJ2-3, with 12 bases matching TRBD2. The source of this sequence is a woman aged 18 to 35 who had recovered from COVID-19. The CDR3, as DNA: TGTGCCAGCAGCCAACTAGCGGGAGGGCCGTCAGATACGCAGTATTTT. Its protein is CASSQLAGGPSDTQYF.